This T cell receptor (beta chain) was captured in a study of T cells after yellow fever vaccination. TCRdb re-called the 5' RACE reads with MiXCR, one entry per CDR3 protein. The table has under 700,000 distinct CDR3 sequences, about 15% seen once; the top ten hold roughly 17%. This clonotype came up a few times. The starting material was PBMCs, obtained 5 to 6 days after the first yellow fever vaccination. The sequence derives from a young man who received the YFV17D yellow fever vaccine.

This CDR3 is CASNYRNTEAFF. CDR3 DNA: TGTGCCAGCAATTACAGGAACACTGAAGCTTTCTTT. J is TRBJ1-1 and V is TRBV6-1; no clear D gene. V was clipped by 7 bases and J by 1 base, with 7 bases between them. CDR1 and CDR2 (germline): MNHNS, SASEGT. CDR3 length: 12 amino acids.